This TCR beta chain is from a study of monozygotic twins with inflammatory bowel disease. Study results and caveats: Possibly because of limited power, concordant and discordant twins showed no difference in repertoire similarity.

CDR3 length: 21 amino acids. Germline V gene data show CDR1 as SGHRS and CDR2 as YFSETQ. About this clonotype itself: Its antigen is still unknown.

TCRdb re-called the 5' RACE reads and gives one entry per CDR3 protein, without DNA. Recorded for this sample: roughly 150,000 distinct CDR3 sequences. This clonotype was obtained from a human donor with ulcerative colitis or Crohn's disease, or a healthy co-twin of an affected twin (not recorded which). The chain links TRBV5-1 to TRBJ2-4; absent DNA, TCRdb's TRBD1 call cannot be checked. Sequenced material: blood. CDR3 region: CASSFHGQDRGQGISKNIQYF.